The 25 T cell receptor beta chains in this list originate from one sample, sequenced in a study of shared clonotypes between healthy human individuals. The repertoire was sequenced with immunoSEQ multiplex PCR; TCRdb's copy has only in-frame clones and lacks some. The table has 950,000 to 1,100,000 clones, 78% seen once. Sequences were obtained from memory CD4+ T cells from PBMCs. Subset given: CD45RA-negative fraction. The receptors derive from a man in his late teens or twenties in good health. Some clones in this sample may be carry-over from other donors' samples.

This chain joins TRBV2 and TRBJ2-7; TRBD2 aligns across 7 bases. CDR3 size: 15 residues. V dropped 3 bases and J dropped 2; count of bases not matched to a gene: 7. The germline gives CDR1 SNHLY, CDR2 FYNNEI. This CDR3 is CASSDLWEGTYEQYF. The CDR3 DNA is TGTGCCAGCAGTGATTTATGGGAGGGGACCTACGAGCAGTACTTC.

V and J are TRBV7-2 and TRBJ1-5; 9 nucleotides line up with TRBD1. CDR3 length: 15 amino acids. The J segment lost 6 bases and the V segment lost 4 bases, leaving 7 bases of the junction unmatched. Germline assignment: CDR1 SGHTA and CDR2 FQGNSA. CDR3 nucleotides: TGTGCCAGCAGCTCCCACAGGGGGCCGGGTCAGCCCCAGCATTTT. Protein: CASSSHRGPGQPQHF.

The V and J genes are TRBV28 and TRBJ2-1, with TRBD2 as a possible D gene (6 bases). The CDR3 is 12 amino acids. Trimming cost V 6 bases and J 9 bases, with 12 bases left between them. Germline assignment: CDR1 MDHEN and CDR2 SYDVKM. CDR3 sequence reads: CASSGREVEQFF. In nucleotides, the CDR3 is TGTGCCAGCAGCGGGCGGGAAGTTGAGCAGTTCTTC.

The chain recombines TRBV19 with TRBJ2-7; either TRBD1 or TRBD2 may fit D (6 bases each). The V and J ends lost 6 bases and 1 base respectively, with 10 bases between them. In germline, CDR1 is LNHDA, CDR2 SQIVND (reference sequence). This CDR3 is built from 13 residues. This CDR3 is CASRRGASYEQYF. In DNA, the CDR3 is TGTGCCAGTAGGAGGGGGGCTTCCTACGAGCAGTACTTC.

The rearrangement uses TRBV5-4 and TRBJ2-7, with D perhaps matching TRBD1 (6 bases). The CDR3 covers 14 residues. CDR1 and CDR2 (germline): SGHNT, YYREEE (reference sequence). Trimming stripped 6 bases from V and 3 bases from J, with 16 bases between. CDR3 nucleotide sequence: TGTGCCAGCACCCTAGAAGGGGGTCGCTACGAGCAGTACTTC. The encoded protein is CASTLEGGRYEQYF.

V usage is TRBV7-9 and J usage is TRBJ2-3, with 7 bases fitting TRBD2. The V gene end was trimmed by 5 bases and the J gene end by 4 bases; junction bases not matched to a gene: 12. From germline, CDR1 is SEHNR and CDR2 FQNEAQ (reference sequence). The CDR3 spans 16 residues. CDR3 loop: CASSERGGGSADTQYF. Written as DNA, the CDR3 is TGTGCCAGCAGCGAGAGGGGAGGCGGGAGTGCAGATACGCAGTATTTT.

CDR3 loop: CASSLVAVISKQYF. The CDR3 DNA reads as TGTGCCAGCAGTTTGGTGGCCGTAATTTCTAAGCAGTACTTC. This chain links TRBV28 with TRBJ2-7; D gene uncertain. The CDR3 is 14 amino acids. The germline V gene has CDR1 MDHEN and CDR2 SYDVKM. V lost 3 bases and J 8 bases, leaving 17 bases between the germline ends.

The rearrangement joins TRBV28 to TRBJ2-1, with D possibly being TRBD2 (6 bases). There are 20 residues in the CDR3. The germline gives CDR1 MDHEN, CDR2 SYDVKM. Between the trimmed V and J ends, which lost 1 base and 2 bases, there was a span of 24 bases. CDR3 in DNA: TGTGCCAGCAGTTTATTATCCGTGGGAAGGGTGCGGGACCCCTACAATGAGCAGTTCTTC. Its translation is CASSLLSVGRVRDPYNEQFF.

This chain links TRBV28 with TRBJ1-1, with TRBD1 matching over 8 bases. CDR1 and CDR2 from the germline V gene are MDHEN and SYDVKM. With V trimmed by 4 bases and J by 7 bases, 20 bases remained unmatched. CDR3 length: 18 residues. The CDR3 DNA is TGTGCCAGCAGTTCTTATTACGTGACAGGGGTCTACAATATTGAAGCTTTCTTT. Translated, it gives CASSSYYVTGVYNIEAFF. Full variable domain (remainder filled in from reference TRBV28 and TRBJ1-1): DVKVTQSSRYLVKRTGEKVFLECVQDMDHENMFWYRQDPGLGLRLIYFSYDVKMKEKGDIPEGYSVSREKKERFSLILESASTNQTSMYLCASSSYYVTGVYNIEAFFGQGTRLTVV.

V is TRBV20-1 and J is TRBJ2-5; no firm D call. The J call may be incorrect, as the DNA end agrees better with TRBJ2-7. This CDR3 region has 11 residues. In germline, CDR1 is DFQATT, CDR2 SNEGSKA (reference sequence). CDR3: CSGTDSYEQYF. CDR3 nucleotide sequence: TGCAGTGGGACGGACTCCTACGAGCAGTACTTC.

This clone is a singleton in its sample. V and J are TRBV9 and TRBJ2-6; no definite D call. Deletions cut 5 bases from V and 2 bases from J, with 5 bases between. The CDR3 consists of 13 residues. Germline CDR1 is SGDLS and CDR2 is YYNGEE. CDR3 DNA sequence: TGTGCCAGCAGGAGCGCTGGGGCCAACGTCCTGACTTTC. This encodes CASRSAGANVLTF.

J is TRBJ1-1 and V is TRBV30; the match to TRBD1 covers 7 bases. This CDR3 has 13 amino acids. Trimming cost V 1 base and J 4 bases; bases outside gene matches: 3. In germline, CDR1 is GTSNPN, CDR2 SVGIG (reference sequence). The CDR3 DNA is TGTGCCTGGAGTGACAGGGGACGCACTGAAGCTTTCTTT. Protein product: CAWSDRGRTEAFF.

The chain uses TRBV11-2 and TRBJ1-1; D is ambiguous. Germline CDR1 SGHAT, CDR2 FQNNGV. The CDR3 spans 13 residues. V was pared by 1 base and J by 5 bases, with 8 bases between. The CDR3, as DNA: TGTGCCAGCAGCTTAGGGGCTCTAACTGAAGCTTTCTTT. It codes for CASSLGALTEAFF.

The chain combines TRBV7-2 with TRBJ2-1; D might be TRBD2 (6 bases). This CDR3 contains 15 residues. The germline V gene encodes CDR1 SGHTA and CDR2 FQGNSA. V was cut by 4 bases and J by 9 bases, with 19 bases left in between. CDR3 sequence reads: CASSSINPAGREQFF. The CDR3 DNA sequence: TGTGCCAGCAGCTCAATCAACCCGGCGGGGCGTGAGCAGTTCTTC.

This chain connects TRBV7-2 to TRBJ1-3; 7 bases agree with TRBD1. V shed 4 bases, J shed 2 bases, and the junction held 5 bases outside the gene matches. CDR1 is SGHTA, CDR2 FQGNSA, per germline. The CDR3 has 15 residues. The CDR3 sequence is CASSSLTGPGNTIYF. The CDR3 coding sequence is TGTGCCAGCAGCTCATTGACAGGGCCTGGAAACACCATATATTTT.

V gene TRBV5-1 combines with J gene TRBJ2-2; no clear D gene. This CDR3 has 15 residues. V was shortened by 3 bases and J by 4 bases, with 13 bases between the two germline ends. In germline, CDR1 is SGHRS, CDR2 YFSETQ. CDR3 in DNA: TGCGCCAGCAGCTACGGACGCTCGGGCACCGGGGAGCTGTTTTTT. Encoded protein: CASSYGRSGTGELFF.

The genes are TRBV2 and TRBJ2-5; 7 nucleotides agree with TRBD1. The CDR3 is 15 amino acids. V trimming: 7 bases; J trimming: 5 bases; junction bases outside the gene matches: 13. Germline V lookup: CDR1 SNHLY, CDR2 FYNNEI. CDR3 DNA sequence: TGTGCCAGCACTCGATTGACAGGGCGAGGGGAGACCCAGTACTTC. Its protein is CASTRLTGRGETQYF.

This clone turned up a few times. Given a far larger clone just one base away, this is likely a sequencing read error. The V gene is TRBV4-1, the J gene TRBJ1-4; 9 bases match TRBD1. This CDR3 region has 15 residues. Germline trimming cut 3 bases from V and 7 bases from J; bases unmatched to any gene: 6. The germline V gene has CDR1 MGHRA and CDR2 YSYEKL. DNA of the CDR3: TGCGCCAGCAGCCAGGAGGGACAGGGAAGTGAAAAACTGTTTTTT. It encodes CASSQEGQGSEKLFF.

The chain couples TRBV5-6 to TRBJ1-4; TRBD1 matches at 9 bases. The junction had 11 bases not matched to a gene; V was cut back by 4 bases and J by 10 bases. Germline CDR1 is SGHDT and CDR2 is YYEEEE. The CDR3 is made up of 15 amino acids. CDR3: CASSQAGTGRGKLFF. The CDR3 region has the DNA TGTGCCAGCAGCCAAGCCGGGACAGGGAGGGGAAAACTGTTTTTT.

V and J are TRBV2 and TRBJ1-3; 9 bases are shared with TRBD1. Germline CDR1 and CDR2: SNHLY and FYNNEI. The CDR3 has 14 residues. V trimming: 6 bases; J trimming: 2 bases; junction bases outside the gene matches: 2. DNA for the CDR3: TGTGCCAGCAGCCGGGACAGGGCTGGAAACACCATATATTTT. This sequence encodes CASSRDRAGNTIYF.

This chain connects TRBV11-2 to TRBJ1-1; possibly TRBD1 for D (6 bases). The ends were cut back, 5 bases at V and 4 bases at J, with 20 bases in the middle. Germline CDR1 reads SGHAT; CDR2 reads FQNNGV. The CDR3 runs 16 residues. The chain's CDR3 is CASSTSGGGWGTEAFF. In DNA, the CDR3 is TGTGCCAGCAGCACCAGTGGGGGGGGCTGGGGCACTGAAGCTTTCTTT.

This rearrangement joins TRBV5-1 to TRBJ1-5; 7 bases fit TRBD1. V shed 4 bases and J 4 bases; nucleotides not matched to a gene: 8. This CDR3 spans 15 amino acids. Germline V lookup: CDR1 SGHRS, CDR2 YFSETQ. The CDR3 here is CASSPGDSQNQPQHF. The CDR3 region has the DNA TGCGCCAGCAGCCCGGGGGACAGCCAAAATCAGCCCCAGCATTTT.

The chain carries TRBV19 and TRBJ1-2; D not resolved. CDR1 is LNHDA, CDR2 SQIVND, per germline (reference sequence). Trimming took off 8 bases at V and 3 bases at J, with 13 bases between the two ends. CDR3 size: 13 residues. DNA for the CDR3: TGTGCCAGTTCACCTTTGACGGACTATGGCTACACCTTC. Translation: CASSPLTDYGYTF. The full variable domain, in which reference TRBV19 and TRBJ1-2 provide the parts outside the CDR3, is DGGITQSPKYLFRKEGQNVTLSCEQNLNHDAMYWYRQDPGQGLRLIYYSQIVNDFQKGDIAEGYSVSREKKESFPLTVTSAQKNPTAFYLCASSPLTDYGYTFGSGTRLTVV.

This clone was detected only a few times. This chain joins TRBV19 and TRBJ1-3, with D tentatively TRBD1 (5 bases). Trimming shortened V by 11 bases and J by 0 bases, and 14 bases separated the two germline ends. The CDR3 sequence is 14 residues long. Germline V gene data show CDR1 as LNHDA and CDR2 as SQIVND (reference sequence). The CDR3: CAVGRDFSGNTIYF. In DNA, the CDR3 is TGTGCCGTAGGACGGGACTTCTCTGGAAACACCATATATTTT.

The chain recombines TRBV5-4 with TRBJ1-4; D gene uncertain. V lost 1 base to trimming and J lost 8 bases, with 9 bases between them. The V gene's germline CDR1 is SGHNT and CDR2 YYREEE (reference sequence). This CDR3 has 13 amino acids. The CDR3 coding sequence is TGTGCCAGCAGCTTGAGCGGGAAAGAAAAACTGTTTTTT. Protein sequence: CASSLSGKEKLFF.